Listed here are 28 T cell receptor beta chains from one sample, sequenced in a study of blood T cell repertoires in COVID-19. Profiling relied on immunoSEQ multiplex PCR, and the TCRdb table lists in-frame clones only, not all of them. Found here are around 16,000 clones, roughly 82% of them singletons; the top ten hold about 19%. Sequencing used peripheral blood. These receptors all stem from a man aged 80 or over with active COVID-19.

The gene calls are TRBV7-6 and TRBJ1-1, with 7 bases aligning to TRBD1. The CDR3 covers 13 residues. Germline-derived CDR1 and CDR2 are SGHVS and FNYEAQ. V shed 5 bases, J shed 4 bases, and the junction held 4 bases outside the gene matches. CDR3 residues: CASSLNRGTEAFF. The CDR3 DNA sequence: TGTGCCAGCAGCCTAAACAGGGGCACTGAAGCTTTCTTT.

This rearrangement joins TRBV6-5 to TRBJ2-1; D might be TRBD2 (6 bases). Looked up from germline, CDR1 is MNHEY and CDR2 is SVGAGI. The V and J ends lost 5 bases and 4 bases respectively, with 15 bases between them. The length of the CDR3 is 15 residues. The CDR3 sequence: CASSNSGTSYNEQFF. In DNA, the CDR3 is TGTGCCAGCAGTAATAGCGGAACGTCGTACAATGAGCAGTTCTTC.

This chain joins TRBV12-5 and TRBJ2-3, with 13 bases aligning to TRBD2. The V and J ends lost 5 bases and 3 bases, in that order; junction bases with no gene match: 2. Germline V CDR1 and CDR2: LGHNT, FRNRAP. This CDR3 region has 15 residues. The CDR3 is CASGPGLAGTDTQYF. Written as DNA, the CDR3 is TGTGCTAGTGGTCCGGGACTAGCGGGAACAGATACGCAGTATTTT.

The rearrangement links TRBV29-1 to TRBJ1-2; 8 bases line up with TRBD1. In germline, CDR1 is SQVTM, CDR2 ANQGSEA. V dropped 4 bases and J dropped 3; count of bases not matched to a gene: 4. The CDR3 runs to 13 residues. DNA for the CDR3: TGCAGCGTTGTGACAGGGGCAGACTATGGCTACACCTTC. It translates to CSVVTGADYGYTF. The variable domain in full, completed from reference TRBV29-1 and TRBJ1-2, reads SAVISQKPSRDICQRGTSLTIQCQVDSQVTMMFWYRQQPGQSLTLIATANQGSEATYESGFVIDKFPISRPNLTFSTLTVSNMSPEDSSIYLCSVVTGADYGYTFGSGTRLTVV.

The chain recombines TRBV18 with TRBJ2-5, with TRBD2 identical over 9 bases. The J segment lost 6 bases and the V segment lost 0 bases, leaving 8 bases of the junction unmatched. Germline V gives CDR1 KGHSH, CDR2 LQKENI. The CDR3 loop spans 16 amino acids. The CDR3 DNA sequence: TGTGCCAGCTCACCACCGGCTAGCGGGATTGTAAAGACCCAGTACTTC. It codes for CASSPPASGIVKTQYF.

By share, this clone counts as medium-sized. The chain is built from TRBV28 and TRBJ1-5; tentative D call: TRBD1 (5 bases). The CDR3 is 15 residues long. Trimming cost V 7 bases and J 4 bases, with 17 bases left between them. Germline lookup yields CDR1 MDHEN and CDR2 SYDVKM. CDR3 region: CASTGVKGKNQPQHF. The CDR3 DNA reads TGTGCCAGCACGGGGGTCAAGGGGAAGAATCAGCCCCAGCATTTT.

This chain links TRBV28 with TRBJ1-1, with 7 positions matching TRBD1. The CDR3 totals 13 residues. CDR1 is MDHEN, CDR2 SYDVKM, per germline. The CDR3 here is CAVEGAWSTEAFF. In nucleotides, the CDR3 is TGTGCAGTGGAGGGGGCGTGGAGCACTGAAGCTTTCTTT.

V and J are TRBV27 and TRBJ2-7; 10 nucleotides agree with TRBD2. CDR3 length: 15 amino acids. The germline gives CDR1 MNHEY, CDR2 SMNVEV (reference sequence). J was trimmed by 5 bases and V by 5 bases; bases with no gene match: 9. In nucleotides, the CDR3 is TGTGCCAGCAGTCCGCTACTAGCGGGGCTTCACGAGCAGTACTTC. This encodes CASSPLLAGLHEQYF.

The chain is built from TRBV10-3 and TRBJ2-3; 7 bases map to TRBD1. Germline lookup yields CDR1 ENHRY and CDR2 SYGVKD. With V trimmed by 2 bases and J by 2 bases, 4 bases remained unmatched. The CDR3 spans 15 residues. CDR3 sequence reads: CAISEAQGVTDTQYF. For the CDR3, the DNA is TGTGCCATCAGTGAGGCGCAGGGGGTCACAGATACGCAGTATTTT.

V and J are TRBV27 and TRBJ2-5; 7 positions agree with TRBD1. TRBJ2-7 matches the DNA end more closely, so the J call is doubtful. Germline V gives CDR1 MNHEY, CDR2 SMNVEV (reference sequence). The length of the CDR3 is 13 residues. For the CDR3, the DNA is TGTGCCAGCAGGGCCCGGACAGGCTACGAGCAGTACTTC. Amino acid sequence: CASRARTGYEQYF.

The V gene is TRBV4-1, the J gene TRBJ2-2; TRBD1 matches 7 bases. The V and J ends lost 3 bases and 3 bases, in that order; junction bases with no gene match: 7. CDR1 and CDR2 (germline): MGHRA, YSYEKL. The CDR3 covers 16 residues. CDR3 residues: CASSHETGAYTGELFF. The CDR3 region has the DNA TGCGCCAGCAGCCACGAAACAGGGGCTTACACCGGGGAGCTGTTTTTT.

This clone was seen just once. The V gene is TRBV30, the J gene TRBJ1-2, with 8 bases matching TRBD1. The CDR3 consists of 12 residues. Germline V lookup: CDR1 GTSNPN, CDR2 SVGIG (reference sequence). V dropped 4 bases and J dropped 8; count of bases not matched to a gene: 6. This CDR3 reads CAWTTGAPGYTF. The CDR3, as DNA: TGTGCCTGGACGACAGGGGCCCCCGGCTACACCTTC.

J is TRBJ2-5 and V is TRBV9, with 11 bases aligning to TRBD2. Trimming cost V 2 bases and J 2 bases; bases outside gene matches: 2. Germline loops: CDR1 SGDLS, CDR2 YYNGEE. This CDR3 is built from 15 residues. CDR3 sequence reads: CASSVTSGSQETQYF. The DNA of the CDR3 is TGTGCCAGCAGCGTCACTAGCGGGAGTCAAGAGACCCAGTACTTC.

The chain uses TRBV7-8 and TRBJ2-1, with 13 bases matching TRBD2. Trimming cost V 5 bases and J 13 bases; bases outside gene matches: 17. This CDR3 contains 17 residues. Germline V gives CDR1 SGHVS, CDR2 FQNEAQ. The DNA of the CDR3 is TGTGCCAGCAGCATATCAACGGGACTAGCGGGACGACCGGACCAGTTCTTC. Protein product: CASSISTGLAGRPDQFF.

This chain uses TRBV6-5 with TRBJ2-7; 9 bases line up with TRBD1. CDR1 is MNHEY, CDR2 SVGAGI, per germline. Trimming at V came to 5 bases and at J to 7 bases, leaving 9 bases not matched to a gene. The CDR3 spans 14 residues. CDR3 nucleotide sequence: TGTGCCAGCAGTCCCCTGGGACAGGGATTGGAGCAGTACTTC. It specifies CASSPLGQGLEQYF.

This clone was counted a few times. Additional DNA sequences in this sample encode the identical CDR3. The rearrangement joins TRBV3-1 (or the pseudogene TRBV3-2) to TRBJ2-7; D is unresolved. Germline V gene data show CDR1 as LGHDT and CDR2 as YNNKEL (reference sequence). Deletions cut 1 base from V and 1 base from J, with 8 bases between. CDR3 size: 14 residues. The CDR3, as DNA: TGTGCCAGCAGCCAAGCGCGATCTTCCTACGAGCAGTACTTC. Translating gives CASSQARSSYEQYF.

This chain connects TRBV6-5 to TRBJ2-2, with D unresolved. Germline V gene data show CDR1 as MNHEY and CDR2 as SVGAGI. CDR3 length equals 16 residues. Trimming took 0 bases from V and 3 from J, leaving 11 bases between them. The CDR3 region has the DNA TGTGCCAGCAGTTACTCGATTCTTCGGGACACCGGGGAGCTGTTTTTT. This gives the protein CASSYSILRDTGELFF.

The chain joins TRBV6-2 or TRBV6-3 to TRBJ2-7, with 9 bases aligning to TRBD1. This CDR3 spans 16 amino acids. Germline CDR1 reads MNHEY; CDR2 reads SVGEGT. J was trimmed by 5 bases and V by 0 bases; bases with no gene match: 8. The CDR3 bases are TGTGCCAGCAGTTACTCGATTGGGACAGGGATCCACGAGCAGTACTTC. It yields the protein CASSYSIGTGIHEQYF.

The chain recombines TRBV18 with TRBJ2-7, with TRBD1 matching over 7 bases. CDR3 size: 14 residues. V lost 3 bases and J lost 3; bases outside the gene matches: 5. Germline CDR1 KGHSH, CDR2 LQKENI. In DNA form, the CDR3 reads TGTGCCAGCTCACCCCGGACAGGTTTCTACGAGCAGTACTTC. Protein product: CASSPRTGFYEQYF.

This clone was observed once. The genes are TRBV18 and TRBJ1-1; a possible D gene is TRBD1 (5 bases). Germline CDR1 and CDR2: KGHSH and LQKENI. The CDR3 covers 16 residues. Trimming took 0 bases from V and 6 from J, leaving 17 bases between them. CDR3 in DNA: TGTGCCAGCTCACCACCTTCGTGGCAGGGAGGCGCTGAAGCTTTCTTT. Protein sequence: CASSPPSWQGGAEAFF.

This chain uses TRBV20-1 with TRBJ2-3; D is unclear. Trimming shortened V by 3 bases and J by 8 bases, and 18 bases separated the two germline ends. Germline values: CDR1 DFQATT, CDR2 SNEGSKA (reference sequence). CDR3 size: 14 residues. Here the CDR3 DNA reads TGCAGTGCTAGTTTCCCGGGTATTATAGGTACGCAGTATTTT. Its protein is CSASFPGIIGTQYF.

CDR3 loop: CSASPTSGSYNEQFF. The CDR3 DNA reads TGCAGTGCTAGTCCGACTAGCGGCTCCTACAATGAGCAGTTCTTC. The chain employs TRBV20-1 and TRBJ2-1; 9 nucleotides line up with TRBD2. This CDR3 has 15 amino acids. J lost 0 bases, V lost 3 bases, and 3 bases had no gene match. CDR1 is DFQATT and CDR2 is SNEGSKA in the germline V gene (reference sequence).

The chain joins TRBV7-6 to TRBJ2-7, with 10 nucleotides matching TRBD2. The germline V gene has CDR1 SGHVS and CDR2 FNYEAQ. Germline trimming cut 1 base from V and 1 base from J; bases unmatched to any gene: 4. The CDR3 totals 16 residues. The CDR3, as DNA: TGTGCCAGCAGCTTAGGGCTAGCGGGAGCATCCTACGAGCAGTACTTC. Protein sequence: CASSLGLAGASYEQYF.

CDR3 nucleotides: TGCAGCGTGTCAACAGCGGGAGTTTCGGAGACCCAGTACTTC. Amino acids: CSVSTAGVSETQYF. This chain joins TRBV29-1 and TRBJ2-5, with 8 bases fitting TRBD2. With 6 bases clipped from V and 5 bases from J, the junction kept 11 bases outside the gene matches. Per germline, CDR1 SQVTM and CDR2 ANQGSEA. The CDR3 contains 14 residues. Combining the CDR3 with reference TRBV29-1 and TRBJ2-5 gives the whole variable domain SAVISQKPSRDICQRGTSLTIQCQVDSQVTMMFWYRQQPGQSLTLIATANQGSEATYESGFVIDKFPISRPNLTFSTLTVSNMSPEDSSIYLCSVSTAGVSETQYFGPGTRLLVL.

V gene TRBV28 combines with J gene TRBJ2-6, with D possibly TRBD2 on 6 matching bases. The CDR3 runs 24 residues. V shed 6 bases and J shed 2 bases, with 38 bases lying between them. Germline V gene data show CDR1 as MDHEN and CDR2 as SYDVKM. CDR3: CASSGFGFLPGLKGKGPGANVLTF. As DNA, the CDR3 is TGTGCCAGCAGCGGATTCGGTTTTCTACCGGGACTCAAGGGGAAGGGTCCTGGGGCCAACGTCCTGACTTTC.

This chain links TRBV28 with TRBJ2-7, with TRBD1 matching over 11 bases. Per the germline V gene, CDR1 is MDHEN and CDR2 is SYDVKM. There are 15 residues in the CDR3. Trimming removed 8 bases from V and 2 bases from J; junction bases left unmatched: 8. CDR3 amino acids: CASAGQGASPYEQYF. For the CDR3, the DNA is TGTGCCAGCGCCGGACAGGGGGCTTCCCCCTACGAGCAGTACTTC.

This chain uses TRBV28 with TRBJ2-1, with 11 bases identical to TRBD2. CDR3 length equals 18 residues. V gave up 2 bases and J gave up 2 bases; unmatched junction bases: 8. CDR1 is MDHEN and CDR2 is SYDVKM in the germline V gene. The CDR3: CASSLGVSGREAYNEQFF. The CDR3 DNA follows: TGTGCCAGCAGTTTAGGTGTTAGCGGGAGGGAAGCCTACAATGAGCAGTTCTTC.

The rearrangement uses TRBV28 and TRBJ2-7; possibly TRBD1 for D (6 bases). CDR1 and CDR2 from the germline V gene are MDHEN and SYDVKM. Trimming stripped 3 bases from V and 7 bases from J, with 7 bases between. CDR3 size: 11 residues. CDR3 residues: CASSFDREQYF. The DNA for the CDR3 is TGTGCCAGCAGTTTTGACAGGGAGCAGTACTTC.